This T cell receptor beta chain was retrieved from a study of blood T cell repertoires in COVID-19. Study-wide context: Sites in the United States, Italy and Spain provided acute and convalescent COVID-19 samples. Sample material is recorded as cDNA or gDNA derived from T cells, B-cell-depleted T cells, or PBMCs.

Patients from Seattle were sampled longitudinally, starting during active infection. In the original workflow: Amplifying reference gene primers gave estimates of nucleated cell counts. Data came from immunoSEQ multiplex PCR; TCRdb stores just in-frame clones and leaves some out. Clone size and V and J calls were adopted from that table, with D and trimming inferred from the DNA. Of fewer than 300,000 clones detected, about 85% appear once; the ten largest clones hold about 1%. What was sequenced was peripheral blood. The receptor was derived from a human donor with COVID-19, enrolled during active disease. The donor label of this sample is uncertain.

This CDR3 reads CASSVDYGRRYGSTDTQYF. CDR3 DNA sequence: TGTGCCAGCAGCGTAGATTACGGTCGACGATACGGGAGCACAGATACGCAGTATTTT. The J gene is TRBJ2-3, the V gene TRBV9; D is undetermined. V was trimmed by 0 bases and J by 0 bases, leaving 20 bases between them. Germline CDR1 SGDLS, CDR2 YYNGEE. This CDR3 region has 19 residues.